This TCR beta chain is drawn from a study of Tregs in tolerant kidney transplant recipients. Germline V gene data show CDR1 as SGHRS and CDR2 as YFSETQ. CDR3 length equals 12 residues. The germline V and J ends were trimmed by 4 bases and 1 base, with 5 bases remaining between them. Profiling relied on immunoSEQ multiplex PCR, and the TCRdb table lists in-frame clones only, not all of them. The sample has 50,000 to 65,000 clones. As for this clone: From the germline J gene comes the end of the CDR3, since the read stops 3 residues before it.

This receptor was identified in a human donor who received a combined kidney and bone marrow transplant. Sequencing used CD4+ T cells from blood, obtained before the transplant. V gene TRBV5-1 combines with J gene TRBJ1-1; D gene uncertain. CDR3 DNA (partial): TGCGCCAGCAGCGCGCAGAACACTGAA. Translating gives CASSAQNTE. The full CDR3 protein reads CASSAQNTEAFF. Full variable domain (missing parts from reference TRBV5-1 and TRBJ1-1): KAGVTQTPRYLIKTRGQQVTLSCSPISGHRSVSWYQQTPGQGLQFLFEYFSETQRNKGNFPGRFSGRQFSNSRSEMNVSTLELGDSALYLCASSAQNTEAFFGQGTRLTVV.